This record concerns one T cell receptor beta chain sequence. The data are from a study of blood T cell repertoires in COVID-19. Study-level background: Researchers got acute and convalescent COVID-19 samples from the United States, Italy and Spain. In each case, the material was cDNA or gDNA derived from T cells, B-cell-depleted T cells, or PBMCs.

The authors' processing: Amplification of reference gene primers provided the estimated nucleated cell counts. The table came from immunoSEQ multiplex PCR; TCRdb's copy has only in-frame clones and leaves some out. D and trimming were read from the DNA, whereas the V and J calls and clone size are those reported in that table. This sample has 200,000 to 250,000 clones; about 83% occur once, and the top ten carry approximately 8%. The CDR3 is 17 residues long. Germline V lookup: CDR1 SGHRS, CDR2 YFSETQ. V lost 0 bases and J 0 bases, leaving 15 bases between the germline ends. This sequence was found in a woman aged 45 to 65 with active or convalescent COVID-19. This chain connects TRBV5-1 to TRBJ1-1; D may be TRBD1 (5 bases). The sample comprised peripheral blood. The CDR3 loop reads CASSLVRAGRMNTEAFF. The CDR3 region has the DNA TGCGCCAGCAGCTTGGTTCGGGCAGGGCGGATGAACACTGAAGCTTTCTTT.